This is a list of T cell receptor beta chains from one sample in a study of OX40 agonist ivuxolimab in advanced cancers. Here immunoSEQ multiplex PCR was the method, and the copy in TCRdb shows in-frame clones only, minus some. The table records about 94,000 clones, about 88% of them present only once. This material consisted of CD4+ or CD8+ T cells sorted from blood, taken in a trial of the OX40 agonist ivuxolimab. The receptors here all came from an adult with an advanced solid tumor such as melanoma, head and neck, liver or kidney cancer. Each CDR3 is given with its conserved first and last residue. Fields, in order: V gene, clone size, CDR3 length, J gene, D gene, CDR3 protein, CDR3 DNA. D genes are given only for firm matches. The size field is filled for only some rows; it gives once, few, many or a size class.

TRBV6-5	NA	11	TRBJ1-1	NA	CASGTMNEAFF	TGTGCCAGCGGGACAATGAATGAAGCTTTCTTT
TRBV6-5	NA	15	TRBJ1-5	NA	CASKGATESNQPQHF	TGTGCCAGCAAGGGCGCGACAGAGAGCAATCAGCCCCAGCATTTT
TRBV10-2	NA	16	TRBJ2-7	TRBD1	CASRRPGQGVSYEQYF	TGCGCCAGCAGACGCCCGGGACAGGGGGTCTCCTACGAGCAGTACTTC
TRBV30	NA	12	TRBJ1-2	NA	CAWSIRYYGYTF	TGTGCCTGGAGTATTCGATACTATGGCTACACCTTC
TRBV28	NA	15	TRBJ2-7	TRBD2	CASIAGGPSSYEQYF	TGTGCCAGCATCGCGGGGGGGCCCTCCTCCTACGAGCAGTACTTC
TRBV28	NA	11	TRBJ2-7	NA	CPLRDAYEQYF	TGTCCCCTCAGGGACGCCTACGAGCAGTACTTC
TRBV28	NA	14	TRBJ2-3	NA	CASSFPPGTDTQYF	TGTGCCAGCAGTTTCCCACCGGGAACAGATACGCAGTATTTT
TRBV7-2	NA	15	TRBJ1-5	NA	CASSLASEGDQPQHF	TGTGCCAGCAGCTTGGCCTCCGAAGGGGACCAGCCCCAGCATTTT
TRBV7-9	NA	14	TRBJ1-2	NA	CASSLGSGVGGYTF	TGTGCCAGCAGCTTAGGGTCCGGGGTCGGTGGCTACACCTTC
TRBV30	NA	13	TRBJ2-2	NA	CAWSRAAPGELFF	TGTGCCTGGAGCCGGGCGGCCCCCGGGGAGCTGTTTTTT
TRBV5-6	NA	13	TRBJ1-5	TRBD1	CASSSTGLEPQHF	TGTGCCAGCAGCTCGACAGGGCTAGAGCCCCAGCATTTT
TRBV6-5	NA	15	TRBJ2-7	TRBD1	CASSYGTGGPYEQYF	TGTGCCAGCAGTTACGGGACAGGGGGCCCCTACGAGCAGTACTTC
TRBV19	NA	16	TRBJ2-3	TRBD2	CASRLAGGLGTDTQYF	TGTGCCAGCCGACTAGCGGGGGGGTTGGGCACAGATACGCAGTATTTT
TRBV7-6	NA	18	TRBJ2-1	TRBD2	CASSSRTSGTRSYNEQFF	TGTGCCAGCAGCTCCCGGACTAGCGGGACCCGCTCCTACAATGAGCAGTTCTTC
TRBV7-6	NA	15	TRBJ2-7	NA	CASSSHATGTYEQYF	TGTGCCAGCAGCTCCCACGCCACAGGAACCTACGAGCAGTACTTC
TRBV5-1	NA	14	TRBJ1-5	NA	CASSLDTFNQPQHF	TGCGCCAGCAGCTTGGACACCTTCAATCAGCCCCAGCATTTT
TRBV11-2	NA	15	TRBJ2-5	NA	CASSLGLQIQETQYF	TGTGCCAGCAGCTTAGGGCTACAGATCCAAGAGACCCAGTACTTC
TRBV10-1	NA	17	TRBJ2-7	TRBD1	CASSAKKPGTGGSEQYF	TGCGCCAGCAGCGCTAAAAAACCCGGGACAGGGGGCTCCGAGCAGTACTTC
TRBV4-2	NA	13	TRBJ2-1	NA	CASSQDSWGEQFF	TGTGCCAGCAGCCAAGATTCTTGGGGTGAGCAGTTCTTC
TRBV5-1	NA	15	TRBJ2-7	NA	CASSWAGQSSYEQYF	TGCGCCAGCAGCTGGGCGGGACAGAGCTCCTACGAGCAGTACTTC
TRBV9	NA	14	TRBJ2-1	NA	CASSVVDSWDEQFF	TGTGCCAGCAGCGTAGTCGATAGCTGGGATGAGCAGTTCTTC
TRBV7-9	NA	13	TRBJ1-4	NA	CASSLGANEKLFF	TGTGCCAGCAGCTTGGGGGCTAATGAAAAACTGTTTTTT
TRBV4-2	NA	14	TRBJ2-1	TRBD2	CASSHREGSNEQFF	TGTGCCAGCAGCCACAGGGAGGGGAGCAATGAGCAGTTCTTC
TRBV6-4	once	15	TRBJ1-4	TRBD1	CASRLTGGANEKLFF	TGTGCCAGCAGGCTCACAGGGGGAGCTAATGAAAAACTGTTTTTT
TRBV7-9	NA	14	TRBJ1-6	NA	CASSRDAYNSPLHF	TGTGCCAGCAGCAGGGACGCTTATAATTCACCCCTCCACTTT
TRBV11-1	NA	17	TRBJ2-7	TRBD1	CASSYRGQAIGTYEQYF	TGTGCCAGCAGTTACCGGGGACAGGCGATTGGAACCTACGAGCAGTACTTC
TRBV5-1	NA	15	TRBJ2-1	NA	CASSLSGESYNEQFF	TGCGCCAGCAGCTTGTCAGGGGAGTCCTACAATGAGCAGTTCTTC
TRBV7-9	NA	15	TRBJ2-7	TRBD1	CASSPGGTGVYEQYF	TGTGCCAGCAGCCCGGGGGGGACAGGGGTGTACGAGCAGTACTTC
TRBV20-1	NA	11	TRBJ1-1	TRBD1	CSAPRTGKAFF	TGCAGTGCTCCTCGGACAGGGAAGGCTTTCTTT
TRBV19	NA	12	TRBJ1-2	NA	CASSIRVTGYTF	TGTGCCAGTAGTATACGGGTTACTGGCTACACCTTC
TRBV30	NA	16	TRBJ2-3	NA	CAWTSRTALITDTQYF	TGTGCCTGGACCTCTCGGACAGCGCTTATCACAGATACGCAGTATTTT
TRBV29-1	NA	14	TRBJ1-1	NA	CSVGGQALYTEAFF	TGCAGCGTGGGGGGGCAGGCCCTATACACTGAAGCTTTCTTT
TRBV14	NA	17	TRBJ2-7	NA	CASSQDKSPGYPYEQYF	TGTGCCAGCAGCCAAGATAAATCCCCAGGGTATCCCTACGAGCAGTACTTC
TRBV5-5	once	15	TRBJ1-2	TRBD1	CASSLEAGGNYGYTF	TGTGCCAGCAGCTTGGAAGCAGGGGGCAACTATGGCTACACCTTC
TRBV5-1	NA	13	TRBJ1-1	NA	CASSLSQGWKAFF	TGCGCCAGCAGCTTGAGCCAGGGGTGGAAGGCTTTCTTT
TRBV27	once	16	TRBJ2-1	TRBD2	CASSQKRGSSYNEQFF	TGTGCCAGCAGCCAAAAGCGGGGGAGCTCCTACAATGAGCAGTTCTTC
TRBV6-5	NA	13	TRBJ1-2	NA	CASSKLDSYGYTF	TGTGCCAGCAGTAAACTAGACAGTTATGGCTACACCTTC